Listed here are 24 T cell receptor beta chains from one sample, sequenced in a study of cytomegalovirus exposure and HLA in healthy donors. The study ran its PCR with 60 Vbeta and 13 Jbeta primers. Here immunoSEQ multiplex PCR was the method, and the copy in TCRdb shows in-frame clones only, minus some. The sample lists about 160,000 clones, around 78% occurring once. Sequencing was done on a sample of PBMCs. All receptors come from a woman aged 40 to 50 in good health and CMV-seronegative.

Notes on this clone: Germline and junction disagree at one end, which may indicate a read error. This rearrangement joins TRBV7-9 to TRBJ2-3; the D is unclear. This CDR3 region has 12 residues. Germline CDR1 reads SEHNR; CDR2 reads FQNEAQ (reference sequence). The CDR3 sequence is CSSRLYADTQYF. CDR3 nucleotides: TGTTCCAGCAGACTCTACGCGGATACGCAGTATTTT.

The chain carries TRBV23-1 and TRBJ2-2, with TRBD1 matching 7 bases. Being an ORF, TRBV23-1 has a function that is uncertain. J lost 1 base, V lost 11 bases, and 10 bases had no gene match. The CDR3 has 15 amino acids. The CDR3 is CAPPRGGMNTGELFF. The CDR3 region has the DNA TGCGCCCCCCCGAGAGGGGGCATGAACACCGGGGAGCTGTTTTTT.

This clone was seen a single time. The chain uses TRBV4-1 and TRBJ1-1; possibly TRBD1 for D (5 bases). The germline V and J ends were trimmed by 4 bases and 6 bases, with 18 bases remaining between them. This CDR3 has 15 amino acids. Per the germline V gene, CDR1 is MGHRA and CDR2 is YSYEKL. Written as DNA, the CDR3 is TGCGCCAGCAGCCGAAGTGTAGGGGAATCGGCTGAAGCTTTCTTT. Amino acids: CASSRSVGESAEAFF.

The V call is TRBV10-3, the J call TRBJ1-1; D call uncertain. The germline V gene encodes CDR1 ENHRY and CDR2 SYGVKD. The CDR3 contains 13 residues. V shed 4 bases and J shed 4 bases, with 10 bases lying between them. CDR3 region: CAISAPGGTEAFF. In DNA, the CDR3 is TGTGCCATCAGTGCCCCAGGAGGCACTGAAGCTTTCTTT.

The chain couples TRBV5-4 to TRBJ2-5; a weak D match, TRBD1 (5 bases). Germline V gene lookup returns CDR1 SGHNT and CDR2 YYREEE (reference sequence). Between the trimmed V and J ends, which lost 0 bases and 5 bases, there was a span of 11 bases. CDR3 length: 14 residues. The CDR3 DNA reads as TGTGCCAGCAGCTTGGCCAGGGTGGGGGAGACCCAGTACTTC. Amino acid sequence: CASSLARVGETQYF.

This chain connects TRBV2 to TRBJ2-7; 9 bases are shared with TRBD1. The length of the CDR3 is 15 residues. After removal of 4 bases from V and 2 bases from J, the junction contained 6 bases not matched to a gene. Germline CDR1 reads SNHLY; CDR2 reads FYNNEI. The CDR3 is CASSGRDRAPYEQYF. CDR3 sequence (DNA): TGTGCCAGCAGTGGGAGGGACAGGGCGCCCTACGAGCAGTACTTC.

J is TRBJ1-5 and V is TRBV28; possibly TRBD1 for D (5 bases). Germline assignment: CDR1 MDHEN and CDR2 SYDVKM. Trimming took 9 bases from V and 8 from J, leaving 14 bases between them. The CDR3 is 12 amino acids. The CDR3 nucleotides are TGTGCCAGTCAAAGGGTAGGGGAGCCCCAGCATTTT. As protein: CASQRVGEPQHF. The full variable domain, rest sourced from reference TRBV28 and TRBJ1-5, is DVKVTQSSRYLVKRTGEKVFLECVQDMDHENMFWYRQDPGLGLRLIYFSYDVKMKEKGDIPEGYSVSREKKERFSLILESASTNQTSMYLCASQRVGEPQHFGDGTRLSIL.

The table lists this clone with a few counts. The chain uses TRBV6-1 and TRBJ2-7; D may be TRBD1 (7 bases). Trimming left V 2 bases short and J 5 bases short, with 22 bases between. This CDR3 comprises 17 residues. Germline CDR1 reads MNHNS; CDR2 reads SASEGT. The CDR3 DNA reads TGTGCCAGCAGTGAATCAGCGGGTGTAGGGGGCGGGAACGAGCAGTACTTC. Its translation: CASSESAGVGGGNEQYF.

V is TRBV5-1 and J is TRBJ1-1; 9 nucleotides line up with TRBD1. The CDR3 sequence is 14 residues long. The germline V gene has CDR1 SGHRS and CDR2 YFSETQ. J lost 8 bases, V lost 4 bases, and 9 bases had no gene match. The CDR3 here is CASSAGQGKEEAFF. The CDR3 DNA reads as TGCGCCAGCAGCGCGGGACAGGGAAAGGAAGAAGCTTTCTTT.

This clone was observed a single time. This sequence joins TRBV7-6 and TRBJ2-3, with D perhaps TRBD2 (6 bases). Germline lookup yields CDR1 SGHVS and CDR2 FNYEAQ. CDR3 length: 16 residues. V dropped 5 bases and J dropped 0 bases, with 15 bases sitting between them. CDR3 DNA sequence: TGTGCCAGCAGCCCCACCCCCGGGACTAGCACAGATACGCAGTATTTT. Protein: CASSPTPGTSTDTQYF.

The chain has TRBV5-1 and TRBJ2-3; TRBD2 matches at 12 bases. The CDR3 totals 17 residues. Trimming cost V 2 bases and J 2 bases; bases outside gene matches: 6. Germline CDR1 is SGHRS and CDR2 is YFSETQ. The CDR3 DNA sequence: TGCGCCAGCAGCTTAACACTAGCGGGGGGAAACACAGATACGCAGTATTTT. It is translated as CASSLTLAGGNTDTQYF.

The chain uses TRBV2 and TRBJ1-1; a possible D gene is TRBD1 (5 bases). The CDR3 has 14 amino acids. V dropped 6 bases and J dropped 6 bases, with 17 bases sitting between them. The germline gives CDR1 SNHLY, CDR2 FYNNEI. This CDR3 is CASRRDPSSSEAFF. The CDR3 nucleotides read TGTGCCAGCAGGCGGGACCCTAGCAGTTCTGAAGCTTTCTTT.

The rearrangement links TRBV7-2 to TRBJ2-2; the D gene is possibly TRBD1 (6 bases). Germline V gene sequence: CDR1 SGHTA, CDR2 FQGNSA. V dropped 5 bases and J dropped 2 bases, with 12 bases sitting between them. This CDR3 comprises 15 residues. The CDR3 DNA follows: TGTGCCAGCAGCCAACACAGGGTCAACACCGGGGAGCTGTTTTTT. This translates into CASSQHRVNTGELFF.

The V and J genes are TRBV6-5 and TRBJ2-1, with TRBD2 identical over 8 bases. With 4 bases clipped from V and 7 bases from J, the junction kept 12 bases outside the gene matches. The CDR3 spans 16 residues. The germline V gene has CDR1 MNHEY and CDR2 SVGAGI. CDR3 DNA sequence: TGTGCCAGCAGTTCCTTGCCGGGGGGGCCAGAGAATGAGCAGTTCTTC. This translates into CASSSLPGGPENEQFF.

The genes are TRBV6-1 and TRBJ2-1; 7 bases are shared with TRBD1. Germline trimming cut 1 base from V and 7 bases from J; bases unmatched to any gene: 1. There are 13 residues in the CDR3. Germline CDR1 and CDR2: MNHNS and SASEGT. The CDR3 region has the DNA TGTGCCAGCAGTGAAGACAGGGGAAATGAGCAGTTCTTC. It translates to CASSEDRGNEQFF.

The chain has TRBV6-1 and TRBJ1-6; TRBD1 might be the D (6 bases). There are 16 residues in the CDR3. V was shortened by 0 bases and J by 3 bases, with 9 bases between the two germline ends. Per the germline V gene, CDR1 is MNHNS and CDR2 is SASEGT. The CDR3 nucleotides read TGTGCCAGCAGTGAAGCTGGACAGAACTATAATTCACCCCTCCACTTT. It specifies CASSEAGQNYNSPLHF.

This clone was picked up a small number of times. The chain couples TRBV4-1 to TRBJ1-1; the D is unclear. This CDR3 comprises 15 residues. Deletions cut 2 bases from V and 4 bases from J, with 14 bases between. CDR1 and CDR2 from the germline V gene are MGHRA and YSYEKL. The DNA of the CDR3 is TGCGCCAGCAGCCAACTAGAGGGTTTCGGCACTGAAGCTTTCTTT. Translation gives CASSQLEGFGTEAFF.

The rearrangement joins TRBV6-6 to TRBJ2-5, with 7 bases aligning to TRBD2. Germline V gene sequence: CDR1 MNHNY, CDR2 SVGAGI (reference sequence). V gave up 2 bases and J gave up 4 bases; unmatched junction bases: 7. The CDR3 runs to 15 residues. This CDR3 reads CASSYSGEVGETQYF. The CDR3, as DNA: TGTGCCAGCAGTTACAGCGGGGAAGTGGGAGAGACCCAGTACTTC.

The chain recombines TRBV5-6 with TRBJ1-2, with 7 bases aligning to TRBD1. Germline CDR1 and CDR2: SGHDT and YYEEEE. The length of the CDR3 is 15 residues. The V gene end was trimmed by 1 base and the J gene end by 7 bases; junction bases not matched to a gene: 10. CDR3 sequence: CASSLRGQVGVGYTF. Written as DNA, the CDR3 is TGTGCCAGCAGCTTGAGAGGACAGGTAGGGGTTGGCTACACCTTC.

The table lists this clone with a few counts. The CDR3 region is CASSLGTQQGNNSPLHF. DNA of the CDR3: TGCGCCAGCAGCTTGGGAACTCAACAGGGAAATAATTCACCCCTCCACTTT. The rearrangement joins TRBV5-1 to TRBJ1-6, with a possible D match to TRBD1 (6 bases). Germline CDR1 and CDR2: SGHRS and YFSETQ. With 0 bases removed from V and 5 bases from J, the gap between germline ends came to 15 bases. The CDR3 is 17 amino acids. The variable domain in full, completed from reference TRBV5-1 and TRBJ1-6, reads KAGVTQTPRYLIKTRGQQVTLSCSPISGHRSVSWYQQTPGQGLQFLFEYFSETQRNKGNFPGRFSGRQFSNSRSEMNVSTLELGDSALYLCASSLGTQQGNNSPLHFGNGTRLTVT.

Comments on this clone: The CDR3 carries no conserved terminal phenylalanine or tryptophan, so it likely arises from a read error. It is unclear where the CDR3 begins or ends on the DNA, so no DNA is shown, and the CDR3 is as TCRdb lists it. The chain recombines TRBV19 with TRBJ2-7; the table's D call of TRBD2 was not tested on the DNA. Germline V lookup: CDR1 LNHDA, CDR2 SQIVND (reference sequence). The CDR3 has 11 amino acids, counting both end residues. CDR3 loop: CASSIDPIDGG.

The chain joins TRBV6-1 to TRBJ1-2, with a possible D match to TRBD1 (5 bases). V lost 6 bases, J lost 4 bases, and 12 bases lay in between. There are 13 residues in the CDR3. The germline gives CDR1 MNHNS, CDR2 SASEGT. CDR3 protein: CASSKGLPYGYTF. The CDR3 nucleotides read TGTGCCAGCAGCAAGGGGTTACCCTATGGCTACACCTTC.

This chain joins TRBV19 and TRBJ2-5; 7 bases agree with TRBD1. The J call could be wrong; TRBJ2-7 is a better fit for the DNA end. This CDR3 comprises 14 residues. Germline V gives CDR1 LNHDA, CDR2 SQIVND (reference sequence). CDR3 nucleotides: TGTGCCAGTAGTATGACAGGGCTCTCCTACGAGCAGTACTTC. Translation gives CASSMTGLSYEQYF.

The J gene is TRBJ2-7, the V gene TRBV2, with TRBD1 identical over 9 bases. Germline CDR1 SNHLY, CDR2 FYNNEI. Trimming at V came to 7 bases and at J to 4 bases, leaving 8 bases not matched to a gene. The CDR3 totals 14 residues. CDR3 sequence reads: CASTVTGGGYEQYF. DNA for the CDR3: TGTGCCAGCACTGTGACAGGGGGAGGTTACGAGCAGTACTTC.